This T cell receptor (beta chain) emerged from a study of blood T cell repertoires in COVID-19. Study at large: Collection of acute and convalescent COVID-19 samples took place in the United States, Italy and Spain.

Some clones are missing from TCRdb's copy, which holds only in-frame ones; the method was immunoSEQ multiplex PCR. The table lists around 24,000 clones, roughly 90% of them singletons. V was trimmed by 1 base and J by 0 bases, leaving 13 bases between them. The CDR3 totals 17 residues. The germline gives CDR1 SGHDT, CDR2 YYEEEE. Input material: peripheral blood. The sequence came from a human donor in a cohort sampled during active COVID-19. The genes are TRBV5-6 and TRBJ1-4; the D is unclear. In DNA form, the CDR3 reads TGTGCCAGCAGCTTGCCCAGCCGCGGGGCAACTAATGAAAAACTGTTTTTT. It codes for CASSLPSRGATNEKLFF.